These T cell receptor beta chains were read from a single sample in a study of CD8+CD57+ T cells in acquired aplastic anemia. From the reads, TCRdb called clonotypes with MiXCR, one entry per CDR3 protein. The table includes some 180,000 distinct CDR3 sequences, under 55% detected once. The sample comprised sorted CD4+, CD8+, or CD8+CD57+ T cells (not recorded which) from PBMCs. The receptors here all came from a human donor in good health. Both conserved end residues are part of each CDR3. A D gene is named only where the DNA matches it firmly. Clone size appears in some rows only: once, few, many, or a class for an expanded clone.

many,.,TRBV20-1,TRBJ1-1,CSAPGKAEAFF,TGCAGTGCCCCAGGGAAGGCTGAAGCTTTCTTT
many,TRBD1,TRBV19,TRBJ1-2,CASSSTSGTGDGYTF,TGTGCCAGTAGTTCAACATCCGGGACAGGGGATGGCTACACCTTC
.,.,TRBV19,TRBJ1-2,CASSIRGSYYGYTF,TGTGCCAGTAGTATCCGGGGCAGTTACTATGGCTACACCTTC
many,.,TRBV2,TRBJ1-5,CASSEDSHSNQPQHF,TGTGCCAGCAGTGAAGACAGCCATAGCAATCAGCCCCAGCATTTT
many,TRBD2,TRBV6-5,TRBJ2-5,CASSYTGRTGGETQYF,TGTGCCAGCAGTTATACAGGACGTACGGGGGGTGAGACCCAGTACTTC
many,.,TRBV2,TRBJ2-7,CASRSWGSSYEQYF,TGTGCCAGCAGGAGTTGGGGCTCTTCCTACGAGCAGTACTTC
.,.,TRBV2,TRBJ2-7,CASSQVAQGLIEQYF,TGCGCCAGCAGCCAAGTTGCCCAGGGTCTCATCGAGCAGTACTTC
.,.,TRBV20-1,TRBJ2-1,CSDAFGISYNEQFF,TGCAGCGACGCGTTCGGTATCTCCTACAATGAGCAGTTCTTC
many,.,TRBV25-1,TRBJ2-5,CASSEFGEGETQYF,TGTGCCAGCAGTGAATTCGGGGAAGGGGAGACCCAGTACTTC
many,.,TRBV6-1,TRBJ2-5,CASSKAGALEGTQYF,TGTGCCAGCAGTAAAGCCGGGGCCCTCGAGGGGACCCAGTACTTC
many,.,TRBV12-3/TRBV12-4,TRBJ1-2,CASRPGNNYGYTF,TGTGCCAGCAGACCCGGGAACAACTATGGCTACACCTTC
.,TRBD1,TRBV20-1,TRBJ2-7,CSASGQGATYEQYF,TGCAGTGCTAGTGGACAGGGGGCGACCTACGAGCAGTACTTC
.,.,TRBV19,TRBJ2-7,CASSARNWDEQYF,TGTGCCAGTAGTGCCCGGAACTGGGACGAGCAGTACTTC
once,.,TRBV10-2,TRBJ2-3,CASSEFRFTDTQYF,TGCGCCAGCAGTGAGTTCAGATTCACAGATACGCAGTATTTT
.,.,TRBV19,TRBJ2-5,CASSIDWGARETQYF,TGTGCCAGTAGTATAGATTGGGGGGCCAGAGAGACCCAGTACTTC
many,TRBD2,TRBV10-3,TRBJ2-7,CASSGLAGRSYEQYF,TGTGCCAGCAGTGGACTAGCGGGAAGGTCCTACGAGCAGTACTTC
.,.,TRBV15,TRBJ1-5,CATSPRPGNNQPQHF,TGTGCCACCAGCCCCCGCCCGGGCAACAATCAGCCCCAGCATTTT
.,TRBD2,TRBV20-1,TRBJ2-5,CSAATSGVLETQYF,TGCAGTGCCGCGACTAGCGGGGTATTAGAGACCCAGTACTTC
.,TRBD2,TRBV11-2,TRBJ2-3,CASSSQPGLAGRTDTQYF,TGTGCCAGCAGCTCCCAACCCGGACTAGCGGGACGCACAGATACGCAGTATTTT
many,.,TRBV2,TRBJ2-2,CASSPQGGATGELFF,TGTGCCAGCAGTCCTCAGGGCGGAGCCACCGGGGAGCTGTTTTTT
few,TRBD2,TRBV12-3/TRBV12-4,TRBJ2-1,CASSLWGGRGNEQFF,TGTGCCAGCAGTTTATGGGGCGGGAGGGGCAATGAGCAGTTCTTC
.,TRBD2,TRBV2,TRBJ2-3,CASGDGLASTDTQYF,TGTGCCAGCGGTGACGGACTAGCTAGCACAGATACGCAGTATTTT
.,.,TRBV10-3,TRBJ2-7,CAISESANEDGEQYF,TGTGCCATCAGTGAGTCCGCAAATGAGGATGGCGAGCAGTACTTC
.,.,TRBV7-2,TRBJ2-7,CASRVSVPYEQYF,TGTGCCAGCAGGGTCTCGGTCCCCTACGAGCAGTACTTC
many,TRBD1,TRBV29-1,TRBJ1-1,CSVEGQGEVAFF,TGCAGCGTTGAGGGACAGGGGGAAGTGGCTTTCTTT
many,.,TRBV7-9,TRBJ1-1,CASSLEVMNTEAFF,TGTGCCAGCAGCTTAGAGGTGATGAACACTGAAGCTTTCTTT
many,TRBD1,TRBV6-1,TRBJ1-5,CASSRTGDGNQPQHF,TGTGCCAGCAGCCGGACAGGGGATGGCAATCAGCCCCAGCATTTT
.,.,TRBV10-3,TRBJ1-2,CAISPSGAAGGEGGYTF,TGTGCCATCAGTCCGAGTGGAGCGGCAGGCGGGGAAGGTGGCTACACCTTC
.,.,TRBV19,TRBJ2-1,CALGGGIDLRGNEQFF,TGTGCCTTGGGTGGCGGGATTGATCTACGAGGCAATGAGCAGTTCTTC
many,.,TRBV19,TRBJ2-3,CASSSSRAGTSTDTQYF,TGTGCCAGTAGTTCCTCCCGCGCGGGAACTAGCACAGATACGCAGTATTTT
few,.,TRBV10-3,TRBJ1-2,CAISDRQVGYGYTF,TGTGCCATCAGTGATCGACAAGTGGGCTATGGCTACACCTTC
.,.,TRBV12-3/TRBV12-4,TRBJ2-1,CASSLAGESYNEQFF,TGTGCCAGCAGTTTAGCGGGAGAATCCTACAATGAGCAGTTCTTC
.,.,TRBV19,TRBJ2-2,CASTGRLSTGELFF,TGTGCCAGTACGGGTCGACTCAGCACCGGGGAGCTGTTTTTT
many,.,TRBV5-1,TRBJ2-7,CASSLVASGSAHEQYF,TGCGCCAGCAGCTTGGTCGCGTCGGGAAGCGCCCACGAGCAGTACTTC
.,TRBD1,TRBV4-1,TRBJ2-3,CASSPGQGFTDTQYF,TGCGCCAGCAGCCCGGGACAGGGTTTCACAGATACGCAGTATTTT
.,TRBD1,TRBV10-3,TRBJ1-1,CAINPGQGAAEAFF,TGTGCCATCAATCCGGGACAGGGGGCAGCTGAAGCTTTCTTT
many,.,TRBV5-4,TRBJ2-7,CASSMSRGGEQYF,TGTGCCAGCAGCATGTCCAGGGGGGGCGAGCAGTACTTC
.,.,TRBV30,TRBJ1-2,CAWSVLGRQPYGYTF,TGTGCCTGGAGTGTACTTGGCAGACAACCCTATGGCTACACCTTC
.,TRBD2,TRBV11-1,TRBJ2-3,CASSLAETSGRNTDTQYF,TGTGCCAGCAGCTTAGCCGAAACTAGCGGGAGGAACACAGATACGCAGTATTTT
many,TRBD2,TRBV7-2,TRBJ2-1,CASSPGAGVGYNEQFF,TGTGCCAGCAGCCCAGGAGCGGGAGTCGGCTACAATGAGCAGTTCTTC
many,.,TRBV24-1,TRBJ2-1,CATSDPLGGGRGNEQFF,TGTGCCACCAGTGACCCCCTTGGGGGGGGGCGAGGTAATGAGCAGTTCTTC
few,TRBD2,TRBV3-1,TRBJ2-1,CASSQSGGYNEQFF,TGTGCCAGCAGCCAAAGCGGGGGCTACAATGAGCAGTTCTTC
many,TRBD2,TRBV19,TRBJ2-5,CASSIAGLAGGRGGETQYF,TGTGCCAGTAGCATTGCCGGACTAGCGGGAGGCCGTGGAGGAGAGACCCAGTACTTC
many,TRBD1,TRBV19,TRBJ1-5,CASSRTGDGSQHF,TGTGCCAGTAGTCGGACAGGGGACGGGTCCCAGCATTTT
.,TRBD1,TRBV27,TRBJ2-7,CASRNGQAYEQYF,TGTGCCAGCAGGAACGGACAGGCCTACGAGCAGTACTTC
.,TRBD2,TRBV29-1,TRBJ2-7,CSVAATSGSSYEQYF,TGCAGCGTGGCTGCTACTAGCGGTAGCTCCTACGAGCAGTACTTC
many,TRBD2,TRBV24-1,TRBJ2-6,CATSGDYNSGANVLTF,TGTGCCACCAGTGGGGACTATAACTCTGGGGCCAACGTCCTGACTTTC
many,.,TRBV5-1,TRBJ1-6,CASSLRGDDVGNSPLHF,TGCGCCAGCAGCTTGCGCGGGGACGACGTTGGTAATTCACCCCTCCACTTT
.,.,TRBV20-1,TRBJ1-2,CSAKQGNYGYTF,TGCAGTGCCAAACAGGGTAACTATGGCTACACCTTC
few,.,TRBV11-2,TRBJ2-4,CASSPGRTPAKNIQYF,TGTGCCAGCAGCCCCGGACGGACGCCCGCCAAAAACATTCAGTACTTC
many,TRBD1,TRBV12-3/TRBV12-4,TRBJ1-2,CASRPGGIVRGYTF,TGTGCCAGCAGGCCAGGGGGCATCGTACGTGGCTACACCTTC